One T cell receptor beta chain is described in this entry. What it recognizes is unknown. This sample was taken from a study of T-cell memory formation after mild COVID-19. The study's findings and limits: A balance of CD4 and CD8 characterized clones contracting day 15 to 85, whereas later expanders leaned CD4+. Contracting CD4+ clones sat mainly in CM and EM; CD8+ in EMRA. SARS-CoV-2 specificity of second-wave clones peaking day 37 was unconfirmed.

Trimming took off 3 bases at V and 3 bases at J, with 14 bases between the two ends. The CDR3 is 16 amino acids. Germline-derived CDR1 and CDR2 are KGHDR and SFDVKD. One entry per CDR3 protein, called by TCRdb with MiXCR from the 5' RACE reads. The sample has about 560,000 distinct CDR3 sequences, approximately 18% seen once. Sequencing input: PBMCs or a T cell subset sorted from them (not recorded which). The sequence came from an adult woman who had mild COVID-19 (a few samples of this study predate the infection). Cell type and time point are not known. The rearrangement uses TRBV24-1 and TRBJ1-5; a weak D match, TRBD1 (5 bases). CDR3 residues: CATSDPERGDNQPQHF. Written as DNA, the CDR3 is TGTGCCACCAGTGATCCCGAACGAGGGGACAATCAGCCCCAGCATTTT.